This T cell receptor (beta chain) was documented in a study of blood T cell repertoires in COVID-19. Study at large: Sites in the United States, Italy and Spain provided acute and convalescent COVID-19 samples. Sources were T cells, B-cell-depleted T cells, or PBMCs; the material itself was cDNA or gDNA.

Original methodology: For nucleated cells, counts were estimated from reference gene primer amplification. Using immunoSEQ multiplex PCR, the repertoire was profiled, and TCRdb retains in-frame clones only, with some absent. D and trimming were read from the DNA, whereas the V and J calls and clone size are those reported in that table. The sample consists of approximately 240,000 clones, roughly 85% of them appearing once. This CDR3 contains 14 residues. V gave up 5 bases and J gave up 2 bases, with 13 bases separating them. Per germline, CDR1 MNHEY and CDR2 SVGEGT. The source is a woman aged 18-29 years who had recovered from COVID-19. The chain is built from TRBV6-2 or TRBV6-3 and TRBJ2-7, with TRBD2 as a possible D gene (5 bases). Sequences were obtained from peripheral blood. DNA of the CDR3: TGTGCCAGCAGTCCCACAGCGGACCCCTACGAGCAGTACTTC. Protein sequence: CASSPTADPYEQYF.